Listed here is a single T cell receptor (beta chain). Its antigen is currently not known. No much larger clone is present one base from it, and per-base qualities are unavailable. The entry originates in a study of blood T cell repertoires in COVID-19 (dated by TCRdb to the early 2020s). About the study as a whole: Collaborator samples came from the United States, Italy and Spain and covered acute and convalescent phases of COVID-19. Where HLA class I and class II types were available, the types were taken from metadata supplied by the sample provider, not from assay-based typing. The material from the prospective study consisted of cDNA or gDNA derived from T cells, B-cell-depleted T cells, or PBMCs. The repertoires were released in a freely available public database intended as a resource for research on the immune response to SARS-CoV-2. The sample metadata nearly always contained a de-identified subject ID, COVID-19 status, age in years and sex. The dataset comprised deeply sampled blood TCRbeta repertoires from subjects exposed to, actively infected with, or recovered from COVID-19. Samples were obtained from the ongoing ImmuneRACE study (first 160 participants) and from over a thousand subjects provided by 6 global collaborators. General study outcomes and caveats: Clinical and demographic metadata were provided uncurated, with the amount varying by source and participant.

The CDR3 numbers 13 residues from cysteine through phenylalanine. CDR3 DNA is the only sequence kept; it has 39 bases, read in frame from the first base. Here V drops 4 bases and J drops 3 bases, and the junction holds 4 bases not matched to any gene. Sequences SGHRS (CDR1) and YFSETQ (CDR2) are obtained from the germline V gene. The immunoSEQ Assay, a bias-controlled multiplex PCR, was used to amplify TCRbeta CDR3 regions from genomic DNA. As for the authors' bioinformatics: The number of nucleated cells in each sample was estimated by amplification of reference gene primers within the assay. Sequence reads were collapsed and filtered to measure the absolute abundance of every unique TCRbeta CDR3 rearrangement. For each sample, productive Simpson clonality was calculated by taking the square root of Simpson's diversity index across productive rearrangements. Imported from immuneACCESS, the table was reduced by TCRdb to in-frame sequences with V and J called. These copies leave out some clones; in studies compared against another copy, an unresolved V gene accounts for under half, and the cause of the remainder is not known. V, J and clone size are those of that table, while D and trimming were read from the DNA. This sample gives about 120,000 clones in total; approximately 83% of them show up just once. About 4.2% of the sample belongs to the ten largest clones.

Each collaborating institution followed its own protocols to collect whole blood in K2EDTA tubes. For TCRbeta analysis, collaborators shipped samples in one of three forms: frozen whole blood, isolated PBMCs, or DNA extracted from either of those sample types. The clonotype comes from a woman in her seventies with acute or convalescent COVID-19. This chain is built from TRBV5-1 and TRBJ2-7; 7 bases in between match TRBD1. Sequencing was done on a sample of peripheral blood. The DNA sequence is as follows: TGCGCCAGCAGCATCGGACAGGTCTACGAGCAGTACTTC. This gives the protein CASSIGQVYEQYF.